One T cell receptor (beta chain) is described in this entry. The CDR3 is made up of 13 amino acids. Deletions cut 2 bases from V and 5 bases from J, with 9 bases between. Germline V lookup: CDR1 KGHSH, CDR2 LQKENI. TCRdb keeps only in-frame clones here, not all; method: immunoSEQ multiplex PCR. The sample includes tens of thousands of clones, 70% to 90% of them seen just once. The data stem from a study of OX40 agonist ivuxolimab in advanced cancers. Study-wide context: Patients were treated with ivuxolimab, an agonistic anti-OX40 (CD134) antibody.

This receptor was identified in an adult with an advanced solid tumor such as melanoma, head and neck, liver or kidney cancer. The chain is built from TRBV18 and TRBJ2-5, with D possibly TRBD2 on 6 matching bases. Sequences were derived from CD4+ or CD8+ T cells sorted from blood, sampled in a trial of the OX40 agonist ivuxolimab. This CDR3 is CASSPGGGETQYF. CDR3 bases: TGTGCCAGCTCACCAGGGGGAGGTGAGACCCAGTACTTC.